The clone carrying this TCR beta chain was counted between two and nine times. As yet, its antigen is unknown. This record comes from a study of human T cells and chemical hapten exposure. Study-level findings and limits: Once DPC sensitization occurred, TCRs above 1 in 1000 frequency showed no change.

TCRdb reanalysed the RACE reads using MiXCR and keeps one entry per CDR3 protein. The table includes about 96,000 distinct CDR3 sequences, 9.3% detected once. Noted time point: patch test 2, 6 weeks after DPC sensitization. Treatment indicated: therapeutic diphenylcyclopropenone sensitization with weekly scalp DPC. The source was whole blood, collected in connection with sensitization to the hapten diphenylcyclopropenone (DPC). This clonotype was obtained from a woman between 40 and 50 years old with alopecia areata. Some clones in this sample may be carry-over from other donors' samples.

The CDR3 sequence: CASSQRQGGETQYF. In DNA, the CDR3 is TGTGCCAGCAGCCAACGTCAGGGAGGAGAGACCCAGTACTTC. V gene TRBV11-2 combines with J gene TRBJ2-5; D might be TRBD2 (6 bases). The CDR3 extends over 14 amino acids. Germline CDR1 and CDR2: SGHAT and FQNNGV. V dropped 5 bases and J dropped 4 bases, with 14 bases sitting between them.